These 30 T cell receptor beta chains were sequenced from one sample in a study of shared clonotypes between healthy human individuals. Repertoires were generated with immunoSEQ multiplex PCR, while TCRdb's copy carries only in-frame clones and drops some. The sample includes some 580,000 clones, almost 97% of them seen just once. The sequenced sample was naive CD4+ T cells sorted from blood. Subset described: CD45RA+ positively selected. These TCRs come from a woman aged 25 to 39 in good health.

This sequence joins TRBV19 and TRBJ1-3; 7 positions match TRBD1. J was trimmed by 0 bases and V by 7 bases; bases with no gene match: 9. The CDR3 runs to 16 residues. Germline V gene lookup returns CDR1 LNHDA and CDR2 SQIVND (reference sequence). The CDR3 sequence is CASTTAQGHSGNTIYF. The CDR3 DNA reads as TGTGCCAGTACCACCGCACAGGGGCACTCTGGAAACACCATATATTTT.

This clone came up once. The chain couples TRBV25-1 to TRBJ1-2, with a tentative D call TRBD1 (5 bases). Germline values: CDR1 MGHDK, CDR2 SYGVNS. This CDR3 comprises 13 residues. Trimming cost V 3 bases and J 8 bases, with 13 bases left between them. CDR3 nucleotides: TGTGCCAGCAGTGACCTAAGGGGTCCCGGCTACACCTTC. Protein sequence: CASSDLRGPGYTF.

The chain is built from TRBV5-1 and TRBJ2-7; TRBD2 agrees at 14 bases. The CDR3 contains 16 residues. Germline loops: CDR1 SGHRS, CDR2 YFSETQ. Unmatched junction bases numbered 10, after V lost 5 bases and J lost 6 bases. The CDR3 coding sequence is TGCGCCAGCAGGCCACTGGGACTAGCGGGAGTAAGCGAGCAGTACTTC. This encodes CASRPLGLAGVSEQYF.

The chain employs TRBV7-8 and TRBJ2-2; D gene unclear. The V gene lost 7 bases and the J gene lost 1 base, with 10 bases spanning the gap. CDR1 SGHVS and CDR2 FQNEAQ come from the germline V gene. The CDR3 sequence is 14 residues long. CDR3 sequence reads: CASILARNTGELFF. The CDR3, as DNA: TGTGCCAGCATCCTTGCGAGGAACACCGGGGAGCTGTTTTTT.

This sequence joins TRBV2 and TRBJ1-1; the match to TRBD1 covers 8 bases. The V and J ends lost 6 bases and 14 bases, in that order; junction bases with no gene match: 2. The CDR3 contains 9 residues. The germline V gene encodes CDR1 SNHLY and CDR2 FYNNEI. The CDR3 region is CASSGQGFF. CDR3 nucleotides: TGTGCCAGCAGCGGACAGGGCTTCTTT.

V is TRBV7-9 and J is TRBJ2-3; the match to TRBD2 covers 10 bases. The CDR3 loop spans 18 amino acids. CDR1 and CDR2 (germline): SEHNR, FQNEAQ (reference sequence). J gave up 6 bases and V 5 bases, and 17 bases lay outside the gene matches. CDR3 in DNA: TGTGCCAGCAGCCCCCTCCCGGTAGCGGGAGGTGTAACGGATACGCAGTATTTT. This encodes CASSPLPVAGGVTDTQYF.

The chain uses TRBV11-2 and TRBJ2-7, with 8 bases that match TRBD1. CDR1 is SGHAT, CDR2 FQNNGV, per germline. The CDR3 has 15 residues. Unmatched junction bases numbered 5, after V lost 4 bases and J lost 0 bases. The CDR3 loop is CASSSPGTGSYEQYF. CDR3 nucleotides: TGTGCCAGCAGCTCCCCCGGGACAGGCTCCTACGAGCAGTACTTC.

J is TRBJ1-2 and V is TRBV19; D is undetermined. The V end was cut by 5 bases, the J end by 1 base, with 11 bases between. The CDR3 length is 14 residues. CDR1 LNHDA and CDR2 SQIVND come from the germline V gene (reference sequence). CDR3 region: CASSYQTYNYGYTF. The CDR3 nucleotides read TGTGCCAGTAGTTATCAGACTTATAACTATGGCTACACCTTC.

This sequence joins TRBV28 and TRBJ1-1; D may be TRBD1 (6 bases). V dropped 5 bases and J dropped 1 base, with 14 bases sitting between them. The CDR3 consists of 15 residues. Looked up from germline, CDR1 is MDHEN and CDR2 is SYDVKM. CDR3 in amino acids: CASSPPGVGNTEAFF. CDR3 bases: TGTGCCAGCAGTCCACCAGGGGTTGGGAACACTGAAGCTTTCTTT.

This clone was detected once. V and J are TRBV6-5 and TRBJ2-2; 7 bases match TRBD1. Germline-derived CDR1 and CDR2 are MNHEY and SVGAGI. The J segment lost 1 base and the V segment lost 6 bases, leaving 2 bases of the junction unmatched. The CDR3 extends over 14 amino acids. CDR3 residues: CASRRTGNTGELFF. In DNA, the CDR3 is TGTGCCAGCAGGAGGACAGGGAACACCGGGGAGCTGTTTTTT.

V usage is TRBV5-1 and J usage is TRBJ1-2; D not resolved. The V end was cut by 0 bases, the J end by 2 bases, with 11 bases between. CDR3 size: 15 residues. From germline, CDR1 is SGHRS and CDR2 YFSETQ. CDR3: CASSLASDGNYGYTF. CDR3 DNA: TGCGCCAGCAGCTTGGCCTCGGACGGGAACTATGGCTACACCTTC. Supplemented by reference TRBV5-1 and TRBJ1-2, the full variable domain reads KAGVTQTPRYLIKTRGQQVTLSCSPISGHRSVSWYQQTPGQGLQFLFEYFSETQRNKGNFPGRFSGRQFSNSRSEMNVSTLELGDSALYLCASSLASDGNYGYTFGSGTRLTVV.

The genes are TRBV20-1 and TRBJ2-7; D is unclear. Germline V gene sequence: CDR1 DFQATT, CDR2 SNEGSKA (reference sequence). Trimming removed 6 bases at V and 6 bases at J, with 3 bases between. CDR3 length equals 8 residues. The CDR3 DNA is TGCAGTGCGGGCGAGCAGTACTTC. Translated, it gives CSAGEQYF.

Regarding this clone: The germline gene is not matched at one end of the junction; a read error may be the cause. The chain joins TRBV7-9 to TRBJ2-2; D uncertain. CDR1 is SEHNR and CDR2 is FQNEAQ in the germline V gene (reference sequence). The CDR3 length is 14 residues. CDR3: CASRLAENTGELFF. CDR3 nucleotides: TGTGCCAGCAGGTTAGCAGAGAACACCGGGGAGCTGTTTTTT.

The gene calls are TRBV6-1 and TRBJ2-3; 8 positions match TRBD2. The CDR3 runs 16 residues. Germline values: CDR1 MNHNS, CDR2 SASEGT. The trim removed 1 base at V and 7 bases at J, leaving 10 bases unmatched. Here the CDR3 DNA reads TGTGCCAGCAGTGAAGGGGGTAGCGGGATGGGGTATACGCAGTATTTT. Protein sequence: CASSEGGSGMGYTQYF.

J is TRBJ2-1 and V is TRBV2, with 7 bases lining up with TRBD2. This CDR3 comprises 15 residues. After removal of 10 bases from V and 6 bases from J, the junction contained 15 bases not matched to a gene. Germline loops: CDR1 SNHLY, CDR2 FYNNEI. CDR3 region: CAKERREGRGNEQFF. In nucleotides, the CDR3 is TGTGCCAAGGAGAGGAGGGAGGGCCGGGGCAATGAGCAGTTCTTC.

This sequence joins TRBV6-1 and TRBJ1-2, with D possibly TRBD1 on 5 matching bases. The CDR3 length is 14 residues. The V gene's germline CDR1 is MNHNS and CDR2 SASEGT. Trimming shortened V by 10 bases and J by 3 bases, and 18 bases separated the two germline ends. The CDR3 DNA is TGTGCCACCCGCCGGAGGGGTACGGACTATGGCTACACCTTC. It specifies CATRRRGTDYGYTF.

V is TRBV5-1 and J is TRBJ2-5; the D is unclear. Germline V gene data show CDR1 as SGHRS and CDR2 as YFSETQ. V lost 0 bases and J lost 2, with 17 bases in between. The CDR3 contains 17 residues. CDR3: CASSLASSTVVQETQYF. The CDR3 DNA is TGCGCCAGCAGCTTGGCCTCTTCCACGGTCGTTCAAGAGACCCAGTACTTC.

The V and J genes are TRBV10-3 and TRBJ2-7; 8 bases agree with TRBD2. Germline V gives CDR1 ENHRY, CDR2 SYGVKD. The CDR3 extends over 16 amino acids. With 0 bases clipped from V and 3 bases from J, the junction kept 7 bases outside the gene matches. The CDR3 DNA reads as TGTGCCATCAGTGAGTCCAGGACTAGCACCCACTACGAGCAGTACTTC. Residues: CAISESRTSTHYEQYF.

This sequence joins TRBV6-1 and TRBJ2-2; D is possibly TRBD2 (6 bases). CDR3 length: 13 residues. Trimming removed 6 bases at V and 5 bases at J, with 10 bases between. Germline lookup yields CDR1 MNHNS and CDR2 SASEGT. The CDR3, as DNA: TGTGCCAGCAGCCCCGCGGGAACCGGGGAGCTGTTTTTT. This translates into CASSPAGTGELFF.

The rearrangement uses TRBV7-7 and TRBJ2-1; D gene uncertain. Germline CDR1 reads SSHAT; CDR2 reads FNYEAQ (reference sequence). The germline V and J ends were trimmed by 5 bases and 7 bases, with 9 bases remaining between them. The CDR3 covers 12 residues. This CDR3 is CASSPDGNEQFF. In nucleotides, the CDR3 is TGTGCCAGCAGCCCTGACGGGAATGAGCAGTTCTTC.

The CDR3: CASSLARQGDTEAFF. Written as DNA, the CDR3 is TGTGCCAGCAGCTTGGCCAGACAGGGAGATACTGAAGCTTTCTTT. J is TRBJ1-1 and V is TRBV7-9; TRBD1 matches 7 bases. The V gene end was trimmed by 3 bases and the J gene end by 5 bases; junction bases not matched to a gene: 9. CDR1 and CDR2 (germline): SEHNR, FQNEAQ (reference sequence). The CDR3 contains 15 residues.

This chain uses TRBV7-8 with TRBJ2-1, with D possibly TRBD2 on 6 matching bases. From germline, CDR1 is SGHVS and CDR2 FQNEAQ. CDR3 length: 15 amino acids. Trimming removed 1 base from V and 1 base from J, with 8 bases in between. The CDR3: CASSLVGSSYNEQFF. In DNA, the CDR3 is TGTGCCAGCAGCTTAGTCGGGAGTTCCTACAATGAGCAGTTCTTC.

V gene TRBV2 combines with J gene TRBJ2-7; the D is unclear. The length of the CDR3 is 12 residues. CDR1 and CDR2 from the germline V gene are SNHLY and FYNNEI. V lost 7 bases and J lost 0, with 7 bases in between. The CDR3 here is CASKSVSYEQYF. The CDR3 DNA is TGTGCCAGCAAATCAGTCTCCTACGAGCAGTACTTC.

V is TRBV27 and J is TRBJ1-4; a possible D gene is TRBD1 (6 bases). The CDR3 is 17 residues long. Germline lookup yields CDR1 MNHEY and CDR2 SMNVEV (reference sequence). V gave up 1 base and J gave up 0 bases, with 12 bases separating them. The CDR3 region has the DNA TGTGCCAGCAGTTTATGCCGGACAGAGCCAACTAATGAAAAACTGTTTTTT. Its protein is CASSLCRTEPTNEKLFF. Full variable domain (missing parts from reference TRBV27 and TRBJ1-4): EAQVTQNPRYLITVTGKKLTVTCSQNMNHEYMSWYRQDPGLGLRQIYYSMNVEVTDKGDVPEGYKVSRKEKRNFPLILESPSPNQTSLYFCASSLCRTEPTNEKLFFGSGTQLSVL.

This chain links TRBV6-5 with TRBJ1-1, with a weak D call TRBD1 (5 bases). Looked up from germline, CDR1 is MNHEY and CDR2 is SVGAGI. The CDR3 contains 13 residues. The V gene lost 2 bases and the J gene lost 7 bases, with 11 bases spanning the gap. As DNA, the CDR3 is TGTGCCAGCAGTTACCGGGATAGGGGTGAAGCTTTCTTT. It translates to CASSYRDRGEAFF.

The V and J genes are TRBV2 and TRBJ1-2, with 7 bases matching TRBD1. Trimming took 6 bases from V and 7 from J; bases not matched to a gene: 8. The CDR3 has 13 residues. Germline CDR1 SNHLY, CDR2 FYNNEI. The CDR3 region is CASRPTGEGGYTF. The CDR3 DNA sequence: TGTGCCAGCAGACCCACAGGGGAAGGTGGCTACACCTTC.

The rearrangement links TRBV5-8 to TRBJ1-4; 7 positions match TRBD1. Losses at the gene ends were 2 bases for V and 0 bases for J; bases not matched to a gene: 4. This CDR3 has 16 residues. CDR1 is SGHTS, CDR2 YDEGEE, per germline. CDR3 sequence: CASSFGQGATNEKLFF. CDR3 nucleotides: TGTGCCAGCAGCTTCGGTCAGGGGGCAACTAATGAAAAACTGTTTTTT.

This clone was recorded only once. CDR3 region: CASSYAGMGVEYGYTF. CDR3 bases: TGTGCCAGCAGTTACGCAGGGATGGGGGTGGAGTATGGCTACACCTTC. The chain employs TRBV6-6 and TRBJ1-2, with a weak D call TRBD1 (5 bases). V was trimmed by 2 bases and J by 5 bases, leaving 18 bases between them. In germline, CDR1 is MNHNY, CDR2 SVGAGI (reference sequence). This CDR3 comprises 16 residues.

The J gene is TRBJ1-6, the V gene TRBV10-1; maybe TRBD1 (5 bases). There are 13 residues in the CDR3. Germline loops: CDR1 WNHNN, CDR2 SYGVQD (reference sequence). V was trimmed by 6 bases and J by 8 bases, leaving 11 bases between them. The CDR3 DNA sequence: TGCGCCAGCAGCCGGGACTCTCATTCACCCCTCCACTTT. Translation gives CASSRDSHSPLHF.

The chain is built from TRBV5-1 and TRBJ2-4; 8 positions match TRBD2. The CDR3 spans 13 residues. The germline gives CDR1 SGHRS, CDR2 YFSETQ. V lost 5 bases, J lost 6 bases, and 4 bases stayed unmatched. The CDR3 protein is CASRPTSGNIQYF. For the CDR3, the DNA is TGCGCCAGCAGACCAACTAGCGGAAACATTCAGTACTTC.